Each of the 5 T cell receptor beta chains below was sequenced from the same sample in a study of radiotherapy plus CTLA-4 blockade in lung cancer. Clones were sequenced by immunoSEQ multiplex PCR, and TCRdb holds only the in-frame ones, with some missing. The data hold about 97,000 clones, with 65% to 85% observed a single time. The sequenced sample was peripheral blood, obtained from a patient treated with radiotherapy plus ipilimumab. The receptors originated from a human donor with non-small cell lung cancer who had a partial response to radiotherapy plus ipilimumab. Some clones in this sample may be carry-over from other donors' samples.

CDR3: CASSIDRGNQETQYF. In nucleotides, the CDR3 is TGTGCCAGCAGTATCGACAGGGGGAACCAAGAGACCCAGTACTTC. The chain has TRBV2 and TRBJ2-5; 9 nucleotides match TRBD1. The CDR3 length is 15 residues. Trimming took 5 bases from V and 0 from J; bases not matched to a gene: 4. Germline V gene lookup returns CDR1 SNHLY and CDR2 FYNNEI. The variable domain in full, completed from reference TRBV2 and TRBJ2-5, reads EPEVTQTPSHQVTQMGQEVILRCVPISNHLYFYWYRQILGQKVEFLVSFYNNEISEKSEIFDDQFSVERPDGSNFTLKIRSTKLEDSAMYFCASSIDRGNQETQYFGPGTRLLVL.

V gene TRBV9 combines with J gene TRBJ1-3; D unclear. Trimming removed 2 bases at V and 0 bases at J, with 9 bases between. This CDR3 is built from 15 residues. The germline V gene has CDR1 SGDLS and CDR2 YYNGEE. CDR3 in amino acids: CASSVWATSGNTIYF. CDR3 DNA: TGTGCCAGCAGCGTCTGGGCCACCTCTGGAAACACCATATATTTT.

This chain uses TRBV5-6 with TRBJ2-5, with D possibly TRBD2 on 6 matching bases. The CDR3 is made up of 13 amino acids. Germline lookup yields CDR1 SGHDT and CDR2 YYEEEE. V shed 0 bases and J shed 5 bases, with 8 bases lying between them. The CDR3 DNA follows: TGTGCCAGCAGCTTGGATGGGGGGGAGACCCAGTACTTC. Amino acid sequence: CASSLDGGETQYF.

This rearrangement joins TRBV7-3 to TRBJ2-3; 10 bases line up with TRBD2. The CDR3 spans 15 residues. Germline V gene data show CDR1 as SGHTA and CDR2 as FQGTGA. The trim removed 5 bases at V and 6 bases at J, leaving 8 bases unmatched. The CDR3 is CASSPTSGDADTQYF. DNA for the CDR3: TGTGCCAGCAGCCCCACTAGCGGGGACGCGGATACGCAGTATTTT. Looking up the rest from reference TRBV7-3 and TRBJ2-3 gives the full variable domain: GAGVSQTPSNKVTEKGKYVELRCDPISGHTALYWYRQSLGQGPEFLIYFQGTGAADDSGLPNDRFFAVRPEGSVSTLKIQRTERGDSAVYLCASSPTSGDADTQYFGPGTRLTVL.

The chain recombines TRBV20-1 with TRBJ2-3; D call uncertain. The germline V and J ends were trimmed by 3 bases and 3 bases, with 4 bases remaining between them. The germline V gene has CDR1 DFQATT and CDR2 SNEGSKA (reference sequence). The CDR3 contains 11 residues. CDR3 DNA sequence: TGCAGTGCTAGCGGGACAGATACGCAGTATTTT. This translates into CSASGTDTQYF.